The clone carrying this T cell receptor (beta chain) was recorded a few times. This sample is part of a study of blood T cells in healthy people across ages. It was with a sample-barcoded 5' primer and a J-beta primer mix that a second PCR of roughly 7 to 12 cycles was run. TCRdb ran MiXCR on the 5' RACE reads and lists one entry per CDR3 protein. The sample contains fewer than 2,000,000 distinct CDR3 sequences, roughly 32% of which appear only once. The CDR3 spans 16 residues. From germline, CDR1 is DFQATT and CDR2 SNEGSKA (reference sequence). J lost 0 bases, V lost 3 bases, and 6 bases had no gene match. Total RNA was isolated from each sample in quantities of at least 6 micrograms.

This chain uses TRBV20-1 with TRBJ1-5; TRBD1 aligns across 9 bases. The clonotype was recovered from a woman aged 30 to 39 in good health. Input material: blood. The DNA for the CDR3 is TGCAGTGCTAGCATACAGGGGGCCGGTAGCAATCAGCCCCAGCATTTT. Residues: CSASIQGAGSNQPQHF.